One sample yielded the 28 T cell receptor beta chains listed below, sequenced in a study of cytomegalovirus exposure and HLA in healthy donors. PCR employed 60 Vbeta and 13 Jbeta primers. Assay used: immunoSEQ multiplex PCR; TCRdb lists only in-frame clones, some missing. The table lists 150,000 or so clones, more than 60% of them singletons. Sequencing input: PBMCs. The receptors shown here come from a man younger than 30 in good health and CMV-seropositive.

This rearrangement joins TRBV13 to TRBJ2-4; D uncertain. Trimming cost V 8 bases and J 2 bases, with 10 bases left between them. Germline CDR1 is PRHDT and CDR2 is FYEKMQ (reference sequence). The CDR3 sequence is 13 residues long. The CDR3 bases are TGTGCCAGCCGTAATGAGTCCAAAAACATTCAGTACTTC. It specifies CASRNESKNIQYF.

The genes are TRBV7-8 and TRBJ2-2; unclear D gene. From germline, CDR1 is SGHVS and CDR2 FQNEAQ. The CDR3 runs 12 residues. Deletions cut 5 bases from V and 8 bases from J, with 9 bases between. The CDR3: CASSPSRGELFF. CDR3 sequence (DNA): TGTGCCAGCAGCCCCTCTAGGGGGGAGCTGTTTTTT.

This clone was seen only a few times. V and J are TRBV6-1 and TRBJ2-5, with D maybe TRBD1 (5 bases). This CDR3 comprises 14 residues. Germline V gives CDR1 MNHNS, CDR2 SASEGT. The V end lost 4 bases, the J end lost 5 bases, and 14 bases lay between the germline ends. The DNA of the CDR3 is TGTGCCAGCAGTGTGTCTCAGGGTCCGGAGACCCAGTACTTC. This gives the protein CASSVSQGPETQYF.

This clone was counted once. J is TRBJ2-3 and V is TRBV7-2; TRBD2 matches 9 bases. This CDR3 region has 18 residues. Germline CDR1 SGHTA, CDR2 FQGNSA. Losses at the gene ends were 4 bases for V and 0 bases for J; bases not matched to a gene: 11. The DNA of the CDR3 is TGTGCCAGCAGCTCGCCTAGCGGGAAACTGATTAGCACAGATACGCAGTATTTT. This encodes CASSSPSGKLISTDTQYF.

The genes are TRBV2 and TRBJ2-3; 9 bases map to TRBD2. CDR3 length: 15 residues. CDR1 and CDR2 (germline): SNHLY, FYNNEI. Trimming at V came to 10 bases and at J to 2 bases, leaving 10 bases not matched to a gene. The CDR3, as DNA: TGTGCCAACCCGGGAGCGGGAGGTCCCACAGATACGCAGTATTTT. Encoded protein: CANPGAGGPTDTQYF.

This chain links TRBV10-1 with TRBJ2-2; the match to TRBD2 covers 7 bases. The trim removed 4 bases at V and 3 bases at J, leaving 14 bases unmatched. Germline V gene lookup returns CDR1 WNHNN and CDR2 SYGVQD (reference sequence). This CDR3 comprises 18 residues. CDR3 sequence: CASSAQRRAGVYTGELFF. CDR3 in DNA: TGCGCCAGCAGTGCCCAGAGACGGGCGGGAGTCTACACCGGGGAGCTGTTTTTT.

This clone was found many times. The V call is TRBV2, the J call TRBJ2-3; 8 bases align to TRBD2. V gave up 4 bases and J gave up 5 bases; unmatched junction bases: 5. CDR1 is SNHLY and CDR2 is FYNNEI in the germline V gene. The CDR3 runs 14 residues. CDR3 nucleotide sequence: TGTGCCAGCAGTGTCACTAGCGGATTAGATACGCAGTATTTT. It codes for CASSVTSGLDTQYF.

In this sample, this clone turned up once. This chain joins TRBV30 and TRBJ2-3; TRBD2 agrees at 8 bases. The CDR3 is 15 amino acids. Germline V lookup: CDR1 GTSNPN, CDR2 SVGIG (reference sequence). The V gene end was trimmed by 6 bases and the J gene end by 1 base; junction bases not matched to a gene: 9. DNA of the CDR3: TGTGCCTGCATGCAAGCACTAGCGGGCACAGATACGCAGTATTTT. It specifies CACMQALAGTDTQYF.

The chain carries TRBV28 and TRBJ2-3; 7 positions agree with TRBD2. J gave up 8 bases and V 6 bases, and 11 bases lay outside the gene matches. The CDR3 runs to 14 residues. Germline-derived CDR1 and CDR2 are MDHEN and SYDVKM. The CDR3 DNA reads as TGTGCCAGCAGGGCTAGCGGAGGGCGGGGTACGCAGTATTTT. It codes for CASRASGGRGTQYF.

The chain has TRBV6-1 and TRBJ1-2; tentative D call: TRBD1 (5 bases). This CDR3 has 14 amino acids. Germline assignment: CDR1 MNHNS and CDR2 SASEGT. The ends were cut back, 8 bases at V and 6 bases at J, with 19 bases in the middle. The CDR3 DNA reads TGTGCCAGCCTGGGCGGGGCCCATTCTCATGGCTACACCTTC. It translates to CASLGGAHSHGYTF.

In this sample, this clone turned up a few times. As DNA, the CDR3 is TGTGCCAGCAGCTTAAAGCGGGAGCGTAACTACAATGAGCAGTTCTTC. The encoded protein is CASSLKRERNYNEQFF. V gene TRBV5-4 combines with J gene TRBJ2-1; 8 bases match TRBD2. This CDR3 is built from 16 residues. V lost 2 bases, J lost 3 bases, and 7 bases stayed unmatched. Germline CDR1 and CDR2: SGHNT and YYREEE (reference sequence).

The J gene is TRBJ2-7, the V gene TRBV5-1; the D gene is possibly TRBD1 (6 bases). V was pared by 0 bases and J by 7 bases, with 11 bases between. This CDR3 region has 13 residues. Germline assignment: CDR1 SGHRS and CDR2 YFSETQ. CDR3 sequence (DNA): TGCGCCAGCAGCTTGGGAGGACAGTTAGAGCAGTACTTC. This translates into CASSLGGQLEQYF.

This clone appeared a single time. The rearrangement links TRBV6-6 to TRBJ1-2; TRBD1 matches 7 bases. V was clipped by 5 bases and J by 7 bases; unmatched bases: 4. The CDR3 runs to 12 residues. Looked up from germline, CDR1 is MNHNY and CDR2 is SVGAGI (reference sequence). The CDR3 here is CASSRTGFGYTF. The CDR3 region has the DNA TGTGCCAGCAGTCGGACAGGCTTTGGCTACACCTTC.

The V call is TRBV5-1, the J call TRBJ2-1; 9 bases agree with TRBD2. Germline V CDR1 and CDR2: SGHRS, YFSETQ. V lost 7 bases and J lost 8; bases outside the gene matches: 13. The CDR3 is 15 residues long. The CDR3 protein is CASGNSGSEGDEQFF. The CDR3 DNA is TGCGCCAGCGGGAATAGCGGGAGTGAAGGAGATGAGCAGTTCTTC.

The genes are TRBV5-4 and TRBJ2-7; TRBD1 agrees at 9 bases. The CDR3 is 15 amino acids. From germline, CDR1 is SGHNT and CDR2 YYREEE (reference sequence). V gave up 4 bases and J gave up 2 bases; unmatched junction bases: 7. CDR3 nucleotide sequence: TGTGCCAGCAGCACCCCGGGACAGGGACCCTACGAGCAGTACTTC. This sequence encodes CASSTPGQGPYEQYF. The full variable domain, its missing parts supplied by reference TRBV5-4 and TRBJ2-7, is ETGVTQSPTHLIKTRGQQVTLRCSSQSGHNTVSWYQQALGQGPQFIFQYYREEENGRGNFPPRFSGLQFPNYSSELNVNALELDDSALYLCASSTPGQGPYEQYFGPGTRLTVT.

The V gene is TRBV19, the J gene TRBJ1-5, with 7 bases aligning to TRBD1. The CDR3 is made up of 15 amino acids. Germline values: CDR1 LNHDA, CDR2 SQIVND (reference sequence). V dropped 9 bases and J dropped 5; count of bases not matched to a gene: 13. The CDR3 reads CASLKDRDSHQPQHF. CDR3 coding DNA: TGTGCCAGCCTTAAAGACCGGGACAGCCATCAGCCCCAGCATTTT.

This clone was detected once. The chain couples TRBV28 to TRBJ1-2; 9 bases map to TRBD1. The length of the CDR3 is 15 residues. Trimming cost V 4 bases and J 2 bases; bases outside gene matches: 5. Germline assignment: CDR1 MDHEN and CDR2 SYDVKM. For the CDR3, the DNA is TGTGCCAGCAGTTCCGGGACAGGGCCGAACTATGGCTACACCTTC. It yields the protein CASSSGTGPNYGYTF.

The chain carries TRBV30 and TRBJ2-7; D is perhaps TRBD2 (5 bases). The CDR3 totals 12 residues. The germline V and J ends were trimmed by 2 bases and 3 bases, with 8 bases remaining between them. CDR1 GTSNPN and CDR2 SVGIG come from the germline V gene (reference sequence). This CDR3 is CAWSFEGYEQYF. The CDR3 DNA sequence: TGTGCCTGGAGTTTCGAGGGCTACGAGCAGTACTTC.

This clone was seen once. This rearrangement joins TRBV30 to TRBJ2-3; TRBD2 matches at 7 bases. The V and J ends lost 0 bases and 5 bases, in that order; junction bases with no gene match: 8. Germline CDR1 is GTSNPN and CDR2 is SVGIG (reference sequence). CDR3 length equals 15 residues. CDR3 amino acids: CAWSVPSGVGDTQYF. The CDR3 region has the DNA TGTGCCTGGAGTGTACCCAGCGGGGTGGGAGATACGCAGTATTTT.

This clone was seen once. The chain recombines TRBV11-2 with TRBJ2-1; 7 bases line up with TRBD2. The CDR3 contains 14 residues. Trimming at V came to 5 bases and at J to 6 bases, leaving 7 bases not matched to a gene. CDR1 is SGHAT and CDR2 is FQNNGV in the germline V gene. Here the CDR3 reads CASSIRTSPNEQFF. CDR3 in DNA: TGTGCCAGCAGCATCCGGACTAGTCCCAATGAGCAGTTCTTC.

The chain employs TRBV30 and TRBJ2-5, with 7 bases lining up with TRBD2. This CDR3 contains 15 residues. Germline V gene data show CDR1 as GTSNPN and CDR2 as SVGIG (reference sequence). V lost 0 bases to trimming and J lost 5 bases; unmatched junction nucleotides: 9. The CDR3 bases are TGTGCCTGGAGTGTGTTTTATGGGGGAGGGGAGACCCAGTACTTC. It yields the protein CAWSVFYGGGETQYF.

The chain carries TRBV6-5 and TRBJ1-3; D perhaps matches TRBD1 (6 bases). The CDR3 is made up of 15 amino acids. V shed 4 bases and J shed 0 bases, with 10 bases lying between them. Per germline, CDR1 MNHEY and CDR2 SVGAGI. The CDR3 DNA reads TGTGCCAGCAGTTCAGAGGGGGTCTCTGGAAACACCATATATTTT. Encoded protein: CASSSEGVSGNTIYF.

This clone was observed a few times. The chain carries TRBV28 and TRBJ1-4; D possibly corresponds to TRBD1 (5 bases). The CDR3 has 14 amino acids. V was pared by 3 bases and J by 6 bases, with 11 bases between. CDR1 and CDR2 from the germline V gene are MDHEN and SYDVKM. CDR3 sequence (DNA): TGTGCCAGCAGTTTCTGGGTAGGGGATGAAAAACTGTTTTTT. Protein sequence: CASSFWVGDEKLFF.

This rearrangement joins TRBV28 to TRBJ2-1, with TRBD2 identical over 7 bases. With 8 bases clipped from V and 7 bases from J, the junction kept 17 bases outside the gene matches. The length of the CDR3 is 16 residues. Germline-derived CDR1 and CDR2 are MDHEN and SYDVKM. The CDR3 DNA is TGTGCCAGCCTCCGGACCTTTAGCGCGGGAGAAAATGAGCAGTTCTTC. It encodes CASLRTFSAGENEQFF.

The chain is built from TRBV18 and TRBJ2-5; a possible D gene is TRBD2 (5 bases). This CDR3 region has 13 residues. Between the trimmed V and J ends, which lost 6 bases and 2 bases, there was a span of 10 bases. The V gene's germline CDR1 is KGHSH and CDR2 LQKENI. The CDR3 here is CASSPPGQETQYF. For the CDR3, the DNA is TGTGCCAGCTCCCCCCCGGGGCAAGAGACCCAGTACTTC.

The J gene is TRBJ1-3, the V gene TRBV15; D uncertain. This CDR3 comprises 16 residues. CDR1 and CDR2 (germline): LNHNV, YYDKDF (reference sequence). V shed 0 bases and J shed 0 bases, with 9 bases lying between them. The CDR3 reads CATSRDPGSSGNTIYF. CDR3 in DNA: TGTGCCACCAGCAGAGATCCCGGGTCCTCTGGAAACACCATATATTTT.

This chain uses TRBV20-1 with TRBJ2-7; D is perhaps TRBD2 (5 bases). The ends were cut back, 7 bases at V and 2 bases at J, with 9 bases in the middle. The CDR3 spans 11 residues. Germline-derived CDR1 and CDR2 are DFQATT and SNEGSKA (reference sequence). The DNA for the CDR3 is TGCAGTGGGGGAGAGACCTACGAGCAGTACTTC. The encoded protein is CSGGETYEQYF.

This clone appeared once. J is TRBJ2-1 and V is TRBV29-1; 11 bases fit TRBD2. CDR3 length: 13 residues. CDR1 SQVTM and CDR2 ANQGSEA come from the germline V gene. V dropped 4 bases and J dropped 10; count of bases not matched to a gene: 6. The CDR3 is CSVAGTSGREQFF. CDR3 coding DNA: TGCAGCGTTGCTGGGACTAGCGGCCGGGAGCAGTTCTTC.